Below are 21 T cell receptor beta chains sequenced from a single sample in a study of cytomegalovirus exposure and HLA in healthy donors. A multiplex PCR was run with 60 Vbeta primers and 13 Jbeta primers. Sequenced by immunoSEQ multiplex PCR; TCRdb stores in-frame clones only, minus some. The data contain about 120,000 clones, roughly a tenth of them singletons. The sample comprised PBMCs. These receptor sequences come from a woman between 18 and 30 years old in good health and CMV-seropositive.

This clone has a handful of counts. The chain employs TRBV23-1 and TRBJ2-1; 10 bases agree with TRBD1. TRBV23-1 carries the ORF label, with uncertain function. V dropped 5 bases and J dropped 5; count of bases not matched to a gene: 15. The CDR3 covers 18 residues. The CDR3 region has the DNA TGCGCCAGCAGTACCGGGACAGGGGCTTCTAGCGGCAACAATGAGCAGTTCTTC. It codes for CASSTGTGASSGNNEQFF.

The V call is TRBV25-1, the J call TRBJ2-7; D may be TRBD2 (6 bases). The CDR3 has 14 amino acids. Germline V gene data show CDR1 as MGHDK and CDR2 as SYGVNS. Trimming took 6 bases from V and 0 from J, leaving 12 bases between them. This CDR3 is CASSGPGVSYEQYF. The CDR3, as DNA: TGTGCCAGCAGCGGGCCGGGGGTCTCCTACGAGCAGTACTTC.

This clone has only a few counts. This chain joins TRBV6-1 and TRBJ1-2, with a weak D call TRBD1 (5 bases). This CDR3 is 12 amino acids long. Trimming pared 2 bases from V and 8 bases from J, leaving 9 bases between. Germline V gene lookup returns CDR1 MNHNS and CDR2 SASEGT. The CDR3 is CASSEQGRGYTF. In DNA form, the CDR3 reads TGTGCCAGCAGTGAACAGGGAAGGGGCTACACCTTC.

This clone was counted only a few times. The V call is TRBV5-1, the J call TRBJ2-1, with 15 nucleotides matching TRBD2. CDR3 length equals 17 residues. With V trimmed by 4 bases and J by 3 bases, 5 bases remained unmatched. Per germline, CDR1 SGHRS and CDR2 YFSETQ. CDR3: CASSLRTSGGGYNEQFF. The CDR3 coding sequence is TGCGCCAGCAGCCTAAGGACTAGCGGGGGGGGCTACAATGAGCAGTTCTTC.

This clone was counted only a few times. The chain uses TRBV6-1 and TRBJ2-1; D perhaps matches TRBD2 (5 bases). There are 12 residues in the CDR3. CDR1 is MNHNS, CDR2 SASEGT, per germline. V was shortened by 4 bases and J by 4 bases, with 5 bases between the two germline ends. The CDR3 sequence: CASSGGYNEQFF. CDR3 coding DNA: TGTGCCAGCAGTGGCGGGTACAATGAGCAGTTCTTC.

Only a few counts were recorded for this clone. Compared with germline, one end of the junction differs, possibly owing to a read error. The chain links TRBV7-7 to TRBJ2-5, with unresolved D. This CDR3 region has 12 residues. CDR1 and CDR2 (germline): SSHAT, FNYEAQ (reference sequence). As DNA, the CDR3 is TGTGCTAGCAGCTTAAACTTTGGGACCCAGTACTTC. The encoded protein is CASSLNFGTQYF.

Only one count was recorded for this clone. The V and J genes are TRBV12-5 and TRBJ1-4; the D is unclear. Trimming pared 3 bases from V and 8 bases from J, leaving 13 bases between. The CDR3 has 14 amino acids. Germline lookup yields CDR1 LGHNT and CDR2 FRNRAP. The DNA of the CDR3 is TGTGCTAGTGGTTTCGGAAAGGGAGCAGAAAAACTGTTTTTT. As protein: CASGFGKGAEKLFF.

This clone was recorded a few times. The chain links TRBV5-8 to TRBJ2-1, with 7 bases aligning to TRBD2. Per germline, CDR1 SGHTS and CDR2 YDEGEE. The CDR3 sequence is 13 residues long. J was trimmed by 10 bases and V by 6 bases; bases with no gene match: 10. The CDR3 is CASTLGGWAEQFF. The CDR3 region has the DNA TGTGCCAGCACCCTGGGGGGGTGGGCGGAGCAGTTCTTC.

This clone was counted a few times. This chain uses TRBV2 with TRBJ1-4; 8 bases match TRBD1. V was pared by 7 bases and J by 3 bases, with 7 bases of the junction left unmatched. The V gene's germline CDR1 is SNHLY and CDR2 FYNNEI. The CDR3 spans 15 residues. As DNA, the CDR3 is TGTGCCAGCACGGCAGGGGGCTTGGCTAATGAAAAACTGTTTTTT. Translating gives CASTAGGLANEKLFF. Using reference TRBV2 and TRBJ1-4 for the parts outside the CDR3, the full variable domain is EPEVTQTPSHQVTQMGQEVILRCVPISNHLYFYWYRQILGQKVEFLVSFYNNEISEKSEIFDDQFSVERPDGSNFTLKIRSTKLEDSAMYFCASTAGGLANEKLFFGSGTQLSVL.

The CDR3 protein is CASSIQGVGNTIYF. CDR3 in DNA: TGTGCCAGCAGCATACAGGGGGTTGGAAACACCATATATTTT. This sequence joins TRBV7-2 and TRBJ1-3; 8 positions agree with TRBD1. Germline V gives CDR1 SGHTA, CDR2 FQGNSA. The CDR3 runs 14 residues. The ends lost 5 bases at V and 3 bases at J; junction bases unmatched: 3.

This clone was counted only a few times. Within the sample, other DNA sequences also encode this same CDR3. The chain recombines TRBV7-9 with TRBJ1-2, with TRBD1 matching 9 bases. Germline V gives CDR1 SEHNR, CDR2 FQNEAQ (reference sequence). The CDR3 sequence is 12 residues long. V dropped 5 bases and J dropped 7; count of bases not matched to a gene: 2. The CDR3 reads CASSRTGVGYTF. The CDR3 DNA is TGTGCCAGCAGCCGGACAGGGGTTGGCTACACCTTC.

This clone occurred a few times. V and J are TRBV18 and TRBJ2-7; 7 bases are shared with TRBD1. Germline trimming cut 5 bases from V and 2 bases from J; bases unmatched to any gene: 9. The length of the CDR3 is 15 residues. Looked up from germline, CDR1 is KGHSH and CDR2 is LQKENI. CDR3 DNA sequence: TGTGCCAGCTCATCGGGGACAGTTCGTACCTACGAGCAGTACTTC. Residues: CASSSGTVRTYEQYF.

This clone has more than one count but fewer than ten. The DNA for the CDR3 is TGTGCCACCCACGGTGGGGGGGTGGAGACCCAGTACTTC. This encodes CATHGGGVETQYF. This rearrangement joins TRBV15 to TRBJ2-5; 7 bases agree with TRBD2. There are 13 residues in the CDR3. Unmatched junction bases numbered 8, after V lost 8 bases and J lost 5 bases. From germline, CDR1 is LNHNV and CDR2 YYDKDF (reference sequence).

This clone was counted between two and nine times. V is TRBV4-2 and J is TRBJ1-4; maybe TRBD1 (5 bases). The CDR3 sequence is 16 residues long. With 5 bases removed from V and 8 bases from J, the gap between germline ends came to 21 bases. CDR1 and CDR2 from the germline V gene are LGHNA and YNFKEQ. The CDR3 is CASSGEGVGAREKLFF. The CDR3 DNA reads as TGTGCCAGCAGCGGAGAAGGGGTAGGCGCACGGGAAAAACTGTTTTTT.

The chain couples TRBV15 to TRBJ2-3, with D perhaps TRBD1 (5 bases). CDR1 LNHNV and CDR2 YYDKDF come from the germline V gene (reference sequence). The CDR3 runs to 16 residues. V was cut by 6 bases and J by 0 bases, with 16 bases left in between. The CDR3 here is CATRFDRRVSTDTQYF. Here the CDR3 DNA reads TGTGCCACCAGGTTTGATCGCAGGGTGAGCACAGATACGCAGTATTTT.

There are a few counts of this clone. This rearrangement joins TRBV6-5 to TRBJ1-1; perhaps TRBD1 as D (5 bases). This CDR3 comprises 14 residues. V shed 4 bases and J shed 10 bases, with 19 bases lying between them. The V gene's germline CDR1 is MNHEY and CDR2 SVGAGI. CDR3 sequence: CASSSFRAGSRAFF. Here the CDR3 DNA reads TGTGCCAGCAGTTCTTTCAGGGCGGGATCGAGAGCTTTCTTT.

This clone was detected a few times. The chain uses TRBV5-6 and TRBJ1-5; TRBD1 matches at 9 bases. Germline assignment: CDR1 SGHDT and CDR2 YYEEEE. J was trimmed by 4 bases and V by 1 base; bases with no gene match: 6. The CDR3 totals 16 residues. The CDR3 sequence is CASSLKQGARNQPQHF. CDR3 coding DNA: TGTGCCAGCAGCTTGAAACAGGGGGCTCGAAATCAGCCCCAGCATTTT.

The chain links TRBV5-6 to TRBJ1-6, with 9 bases that match TRBD1. The CDR3 loop spans 14 amino acids. V was pared by 3 bases and J by 9 bases, with 4 bases of the junction left unmatched. Germline CDR1 is SGHDT and CDR2 is YYEEEE. The CDR3 DNA reads TGTGCCAGCAGCTCCGGGACAGGGTTTTCACCCCTCCACTTT. This codes for CASSSGTGFSPLHF.

This clone counts as medium-sized (0.01 to 0.1%). The chain has TRBV11-3 and TRBJ1-3; D is uncertain. Germline CDR1 is SGHNT and CDR2 is YENEEA. V shed 4 bases and J shed 0 bases, with 10 bases lying between them. CDR3 length: 15 residues. The CDR3 reads CASSSEVVSGNTIYF. In DNA form, the CDR3 reads TGTGCCAGCAGCTCGGAGGTGGTCTCTGGAAACACCATATATTTT.

This chain connects TRBV27 to TRBJ2-4, with TRBD2 matching over 13 bases. Per germline, CDR1 MNHEY and CDR2 SMNVEV (reference sequence). The CDR3 consists of 16 residues. The V segment lost 5 bases and the J segment 8 bases; nucleotides outside the gene matches: 9. In DNA form, the CDR3 reads TGTGCCAGCAGTCCACGGACTAGCGGGAGTAAGGACATTCAGTACTTC. Residues: CASSPRTSGSKDIQYF.

This clone has just a few counts. The V gene is TRBV4-1, the J gene TRBJ2-2, with a weak D call TRBD1 (6 bases). The germline V gene encodes CDR1 MGHRA and CDR2 YSYEKL. Trimming cost V 0 bases and J 2 bases, with 10 bases left between them. There are 16 residues in the CDR3. The CDR3 coding sequence is TGCGCCAGCAGCCAAGATGGCAGGGGAAACACCGGGGAGCTGTTTTTT. Its protein product is CASSQDGRGNTGELFF.